This T cell receptor (beta chain) was found in a study of T cells after somatic rescue of genetic block. This CDR3 has 16 residues. Trimming removed 0 bases from V and 2 bases from J; junction bases left unmatched: 5. Germline V CDR1 and CDR2: LNHDA, SQIVND (reference sequence). Clones were read by immunoSEQ multiplex PCR, and TCRdb kept only the in-frame ones, dropping some. The data show 70,000 to 95,000 clones, with approximately 90% seen just once and roughly 1.7% held by the top ten. This receptor was taken from a woman younger than 35. Specimen: peripheral blood mononuclear cells (PBMCs). This chain joins TRBV19 and TRBJ2-7; TRBD2 aligns across 9 bases. The CDR3 DNA follows: TGTGCCAGTAGTATAGATCTCGCGGGAGGGACCTACGAGCAGTACTTC. It translates to CASSIDLAGGTYEQYF.